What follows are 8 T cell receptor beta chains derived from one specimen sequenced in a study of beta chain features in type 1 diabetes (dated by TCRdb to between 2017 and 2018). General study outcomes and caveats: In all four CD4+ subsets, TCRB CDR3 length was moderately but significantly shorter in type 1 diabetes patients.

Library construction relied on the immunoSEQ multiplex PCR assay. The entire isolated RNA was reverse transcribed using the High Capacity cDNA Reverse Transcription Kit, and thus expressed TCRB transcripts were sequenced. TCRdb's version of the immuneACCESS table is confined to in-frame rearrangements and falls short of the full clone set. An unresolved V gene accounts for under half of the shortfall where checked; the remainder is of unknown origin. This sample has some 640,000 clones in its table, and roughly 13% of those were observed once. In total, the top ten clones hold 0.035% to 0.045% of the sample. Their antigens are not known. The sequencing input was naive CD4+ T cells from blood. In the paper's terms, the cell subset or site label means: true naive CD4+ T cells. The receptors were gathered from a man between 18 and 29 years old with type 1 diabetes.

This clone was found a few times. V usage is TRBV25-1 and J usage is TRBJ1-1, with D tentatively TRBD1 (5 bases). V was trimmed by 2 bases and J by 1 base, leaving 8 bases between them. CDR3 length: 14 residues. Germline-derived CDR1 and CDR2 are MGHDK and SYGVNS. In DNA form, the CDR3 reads TGTGCCAGCAGTGAACTGGACAAGAACACTGAAGCTTTCTTT. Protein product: CASSELDKNTEAFF. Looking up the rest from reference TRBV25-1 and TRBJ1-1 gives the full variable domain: EADIYQTPRYLVIGTGKKITLECSQTMGHDKMYWYQQDPGMELHLIHYSYGVNSTEKGDLSSESTVSRIRTEHFPLTLESARPSHTSQYLCASSELDKNTEAFFGQGTRLTVV.

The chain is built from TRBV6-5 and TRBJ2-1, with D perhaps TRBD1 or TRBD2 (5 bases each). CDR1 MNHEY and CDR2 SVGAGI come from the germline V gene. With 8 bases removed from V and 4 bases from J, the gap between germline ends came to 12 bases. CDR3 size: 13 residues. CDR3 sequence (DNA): TGTGCCAGCGAGGGGACCAAATACAATGAGCAGTTCTTC. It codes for CASEGTKYNEQFF.

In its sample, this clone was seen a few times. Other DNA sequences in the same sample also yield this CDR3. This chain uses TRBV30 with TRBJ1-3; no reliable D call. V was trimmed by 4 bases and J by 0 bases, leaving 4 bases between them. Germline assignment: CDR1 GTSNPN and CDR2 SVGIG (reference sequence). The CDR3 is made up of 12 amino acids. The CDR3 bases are TGTGCCTGGACCGGCTCTGGAAACACCATATATTTT. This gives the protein CAWTGSGNTIYF.

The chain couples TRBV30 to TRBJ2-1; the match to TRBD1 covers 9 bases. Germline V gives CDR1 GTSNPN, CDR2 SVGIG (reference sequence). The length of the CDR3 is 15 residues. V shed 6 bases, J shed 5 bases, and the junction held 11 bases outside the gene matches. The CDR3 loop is CACSIGTGPHNEQFF. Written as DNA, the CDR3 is TGTGCCTGCTCCATAGGGACAGGGCCCCACAATGAGCAGTTCTTC.

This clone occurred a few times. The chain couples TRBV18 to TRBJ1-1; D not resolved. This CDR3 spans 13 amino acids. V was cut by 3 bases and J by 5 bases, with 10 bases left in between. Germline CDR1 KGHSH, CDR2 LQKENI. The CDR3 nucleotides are TGTGCCAGCTCACCGAGGGTGTTGACTGAAGCTTTCTTT. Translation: CASSPRVLTEAFF.

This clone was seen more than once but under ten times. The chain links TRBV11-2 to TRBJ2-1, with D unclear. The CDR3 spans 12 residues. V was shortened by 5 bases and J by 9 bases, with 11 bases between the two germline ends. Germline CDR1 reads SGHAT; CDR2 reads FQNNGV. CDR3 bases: TGTGCCAGCAGCCCGGGTTTCCCTGAGCAGTTCTTC. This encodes CASSPGFPEQFF.

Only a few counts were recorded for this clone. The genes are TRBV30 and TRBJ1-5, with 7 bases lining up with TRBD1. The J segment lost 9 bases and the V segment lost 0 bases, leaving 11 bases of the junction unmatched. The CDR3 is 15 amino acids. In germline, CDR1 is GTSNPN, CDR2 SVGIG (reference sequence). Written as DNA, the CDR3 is TGTGCCTGGAGTGTGCCGGGACAGCCTTCGCGGCCCCAGCATTTT. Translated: CAWSVPGQPSRPQHF.

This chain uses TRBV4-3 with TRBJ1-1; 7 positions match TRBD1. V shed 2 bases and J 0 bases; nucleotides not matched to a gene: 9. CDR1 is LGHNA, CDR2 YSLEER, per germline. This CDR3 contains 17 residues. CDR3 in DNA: TGCGCCAGCAGCCAACTTCCGGGACAGTCCATGAACACTGAAGCTTTCTTT. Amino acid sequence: CASSQLPGQSMNTEAFF.